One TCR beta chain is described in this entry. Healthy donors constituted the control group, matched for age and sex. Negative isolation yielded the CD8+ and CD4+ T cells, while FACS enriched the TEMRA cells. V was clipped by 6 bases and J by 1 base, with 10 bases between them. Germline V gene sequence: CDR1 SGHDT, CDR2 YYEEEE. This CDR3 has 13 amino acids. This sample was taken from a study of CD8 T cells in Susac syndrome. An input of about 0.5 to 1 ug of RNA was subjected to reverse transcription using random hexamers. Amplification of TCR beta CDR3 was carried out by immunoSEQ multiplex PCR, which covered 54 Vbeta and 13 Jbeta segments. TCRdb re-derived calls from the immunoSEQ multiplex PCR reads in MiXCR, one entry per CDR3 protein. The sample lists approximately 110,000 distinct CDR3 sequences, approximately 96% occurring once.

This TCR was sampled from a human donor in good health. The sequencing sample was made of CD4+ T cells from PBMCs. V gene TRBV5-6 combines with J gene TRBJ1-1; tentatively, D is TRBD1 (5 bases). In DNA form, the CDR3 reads TGTGCCAGCAAGGGGACCACGAACACTGAAGCTTTCTTT. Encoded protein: CASKGTTNTEAFF.